This section outlines one T cell receptor (beta chain) sequence together with its context. Its antigen remains unknown. The data were produced by immunoSEQ multiplex PCR, yet TCRdb's version contains in-frame clones alone and is incomplete. The data hold 30,000 to 45,000 clones, with over 80% observed a single time. The CDR3 runs to 13 residues. V was cut by 7 bases and J by 2 bases, with 11 bases left in between. The V gene's germline CDR1 is MNHNY and CDR2 SVGAGI (reference sequence). The sample comes from a study of OX40 agonist ivuxolimab in advanced cancers. Study context: Intravenous ivuxolimab at 0.01 to 10 mg/kg was given to patients every 2 weeks.

Study observations and caveats: Which antigen the expanded peripheral T cells recognized is unknown. Expanded clones were, on average, more numerous in CD8+ T cells than in CD4+.

The source was CD4+ or CD8+ T cells sorted from blood, collected in a trial of the OX40 agonist ivuxolimab. The receptor comes from an adult with an advanced solid tumor such as melanoma, head and neck, liver or kidney cancer. The chain employs TRBV6-6 and TRBJ1-1; a possible D gene is TRBD1 (6 bases). Written as DNA, the CDR3 is TGTGCCAGCATAAGACAGGCCAACACTGAAGCTTTCTTT. Translating gives CASIRQANTEAFF.